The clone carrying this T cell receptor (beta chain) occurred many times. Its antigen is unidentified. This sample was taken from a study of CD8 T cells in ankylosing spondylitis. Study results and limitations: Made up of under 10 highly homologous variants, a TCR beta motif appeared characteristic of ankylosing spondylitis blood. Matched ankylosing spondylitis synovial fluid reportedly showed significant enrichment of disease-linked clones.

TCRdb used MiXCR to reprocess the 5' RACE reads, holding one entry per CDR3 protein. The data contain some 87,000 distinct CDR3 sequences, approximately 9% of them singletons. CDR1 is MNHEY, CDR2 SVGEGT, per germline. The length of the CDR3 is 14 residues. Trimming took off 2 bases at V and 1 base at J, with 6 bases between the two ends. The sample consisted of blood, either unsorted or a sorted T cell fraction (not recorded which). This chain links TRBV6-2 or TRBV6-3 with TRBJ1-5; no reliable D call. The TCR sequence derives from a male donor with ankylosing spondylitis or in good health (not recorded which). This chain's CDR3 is CASSYGESNQPQHF. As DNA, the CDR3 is TGTGCCAGCAGTTACGGGGAGAGCAATCAGCCCCAGCATTTT.